The entry that follows covers one T cell receptor beta chain sequence. The record originates from a study of blood T cell repertoires in COVID-19. Assay used: immunoSEQ multiplex PCR; TCRdb lists only in-frame clones, some missing. The sample lists some 300,000 clones; approximately 88% were seen once. The source is a woman aged 30 to 39 who had recovered from COVID-19. The sequencing input was PBMCs or T cells enriched from blood (not recorded which).

The DNA for the CDR3 is TGTGCCAGCAGCTTAACCCCTGAACGGGGGAACACTGAAGCTTTCTTT. Its protein is CASSLTPERGNTEAFF. The chain carries TRBV7-3 and TRBJ1-1; D is undetermined. The V gene's germline CDR1 is SGHTA and CDR2 FQGTGA. The germline V and J ends were trimmed by 0 bases and 1 base, with 12 bases remaining between them. The CDR3 extends over 16 amino acids.